These 11 T cell receptor beta chains came from one sample sequenced in a study of T cell responses to AZD1222 COVID-19 vaccine. Here immunoSEQ multiplex PCR was the method, and the copy in TCRdb shows in-frame clones only, minus some. The profile shows some 140,000 clones, 75% to 95% of them singletons. This sample comprised peripheral blood, obtained on day 0 of AZD1222 vaccination. The receptors shown here come from an adult in good health.

The chain links TRBV5-1 to TRBJ2-2; perhaps TRBD1 as D (6 bases). The CDR3 consists of 14 residues. CDR1 and CDR2 (germline): SGHRS, YFSETQ. Trimming took off 5 bases at V and 1 base at J, with 9 bases between the two ends. The CDR3 reads CASRGARNTGELFF. The CDR3 coding sequence is TGCGCCAGCAGGGGGGCCCGGAACACCGGGGAGCTGTTTTTT.

This clone appeared once. V and J are TRBV19 and TRBJ1-6; D not resolved. The CDR3 loop spans 13 amino acids. Per the germline V gene, CDR1 is LNHDA and CDR2 is SQIVND (reference sequence). V lost 5 bases and J 8 bases, leaving 10 bases between the germline ends. The CDR3 coding sequence is TGTGCCAGTAGTTCGCAAAAAGATTCACCCCTCCACTTT. This gives the protein CASSSQKDSPLHF.

The chain joins TRBV7-9 to TRBJ1-2; D ambiguous. This CDR3 contains 16 residues. Between the trimmed V and J ends, which lost 5 bases and 6 bases, there was a span of 22 bases. Germline values: CDR1 SEHNR, CDR2 FQNEAQ (reference sequence). DNA of the CDR3: TGTGCCAGCAGCCCCACATGGAGGGCCCCTAGGCATGGCTACACCTTC. It yields the protein CASSPTWRAPRHGYTF. Using reference TRBV7-9 and TRBJ1-2 for the parts outside the CDR3, the full variable domain is DTGVSQNPRHKITKRGQNVTFRCDPISEHNRLYWYRQTLGQGPEFLTYFQNEAQLEKSRLLSDRFSAERPKGSFSTLEIQRTEQGDSAMYLCASSPTWRAPRHGYTFGSGTRLTVV.

V gene TRBV7-2 combines with J gene TRBJ2-2, with TRBD1 matching over 9 bases. The germline gives CDR1 SGHTA, CDR2 FQGNSA. The length of the CDR3 is 14 residues. The V gene end was trimmed by 9 bases and the J gene end by 5 bases; junction bases not matched to a gene: 7. The CDR3 DNA reads as TGTGCCAGTGCCGGGACAGGGCGAACCGGGGAGCTGTTTTTT. Its protein is CASAGTGRTGELFF.

This clone was detected once. The chain uses TRBV6-5 and TRBJ1-2; the D gene is possibly TRBD1 (5 bases). Germline CDR1 MNHEY, CDR2 SVGAGI. Deletions cut 1 base from V and 4 bases from J, with 16 bases between. The CDR3 length is 16 residues. The chain's CDR3 is CASSYFTGLWGYGYTF. The CDR3 region has the DNA TGTGCCAGCAGTTACTTTACAGGATTATGGGGCTATGGCTACACCTTC.

In this sample, this clone turned up a few times. The chain employs TRBV7-9 and TRBJ2-7; the D is unclear. CDR1 and CDR2 (germline): SEHNR, FQNEAQ (reference sequence). V was shortened by 8 bases and J by 3 bases, with 5 bases between the two germline ends. CDR3 length equals 10 residues. CDR3 region: CASSCYEQYF. CDR3 DNA: TGTGCCAGCTCCTGCTACGAGCAGTACTTC.

This clone was counted once. The gene calls are TRBV3-1 (or the pseudogene TRBV3-2) and TRBJ2-5, with D possibly matching TRBD2 (6 bases). CDR1 LGHDT and CDR2 YNNKEL come from the germline V gene (reference sequence). Trimming cost V 4 bases and J 4 bases, with 19 bases left between them. This CDR3 comprises 16 residues. The CDR3 region has the DNA TGTGCCAGCAGCCCCACAACTAGCTGGTATTCAGAGACCCAGTACTTC. Its translation is CASSPTTSWYSETQYF.

This clone was seen only once. The chain uses TRBV18 and TRBJ2-7; D unresolved. The CDR3 contains 12 residues. With 5 bases removed from V and 7 bases from J, the gap between germline ends came to 12 bases. CDR1 and CDR2 (germline): KGHSH, LQKENI. CDR3 DNA sequence: TGTGCCAGCTCAAGGACGGATCAAGAGCAGTACTTC. It is translated as CASSRTDQEQYF.

V gene TRBV19 combines with J gene TRBJ2-3, with 10 bases identical to TRBD1. With V trimmed by 5 bases and J by 3 bases, 5 bases remained unmatched. The CDR3 covers 15 residues. The germline V gene encodes CDR1 LNHDA and CDR2 SQIVND (reference sequence). DNA for the CDR3: TGTGCCAGTAGTGCCGGGACAGGGGTGACAGATACGCAGTATTTT. Translating gives CASSAGTGVTDTQYF.

This chain uses TRBV7-8 with TRBJ1-1; D unclear. The CDR3 is 10 residues long. The ends were cut back, 9 bases at V and 11 bases at J, with 13 bases in the middle. Per the germline V gene, CDR1 is SGHVS and CDR2 is FQNEAQ. The CDR3 DNA reads TGTGCCAGACCCCCCGGGAGGGCTTTCTTT. Translating it yields CARPPGRAFF.

This rearrangement joins TRBV5-1 to TRBJ2-7; TRBD2 agrees at 8 bases. This CDR3 has 15 residues. CDR1 is SGHRS, CDR2 YFSETQ, per germline. After removal of 2 bases from V and 6 bases from J, the junction contained 10 bases not matched to a gene. The CDR3: CASSFETSVLGEQYF. DNA of the CDR3: TGCGCCAGCAGCTTTGAGACTAGCGTTTTAGGCGAGCAGTACTTC.